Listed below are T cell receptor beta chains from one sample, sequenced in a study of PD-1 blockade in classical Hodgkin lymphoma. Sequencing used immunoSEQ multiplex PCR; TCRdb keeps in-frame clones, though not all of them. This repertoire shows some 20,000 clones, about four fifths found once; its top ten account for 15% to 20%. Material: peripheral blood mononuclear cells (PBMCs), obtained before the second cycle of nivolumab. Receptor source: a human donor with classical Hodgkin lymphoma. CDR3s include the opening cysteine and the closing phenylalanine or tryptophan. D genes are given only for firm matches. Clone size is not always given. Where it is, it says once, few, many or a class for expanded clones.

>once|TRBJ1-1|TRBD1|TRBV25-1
TGTGCCAGCAGTGAAAGGAGACAGGGGGGAGAAGCTTTCTTT
CASSERRQGGEAFF
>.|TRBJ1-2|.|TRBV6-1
TGTGCCAGCAGCGACTATGGCTACACCTTC
CASSDYGYTF
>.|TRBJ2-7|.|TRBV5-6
TGTGCCAGCAGCTTCTTGCACCGACAGGGAGGCCTCCACGAGCAGTACTTC
CASSFLHRQGGLHEQYF
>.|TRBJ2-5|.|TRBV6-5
TGTGCCAGCAGTTACTCGAACTTCCAAGAGACCCAGTACTTC
CASSYSNFQETQYF
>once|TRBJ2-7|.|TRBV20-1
TGCAGTGCTAGCCCCCTGGGCGAGCAGTACTTC
CSASPLGEQYF
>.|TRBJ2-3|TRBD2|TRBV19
TGTGCCAGTAGTATGTCCAGCGGGGCCACAGATACGCAGTATTTT
CASSMSSGATDTQYF
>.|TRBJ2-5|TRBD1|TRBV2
TGTGCCAGCAGGGGGGACAGCCAAGAGACCCAGTACTTC
CASRGDSQETQYF
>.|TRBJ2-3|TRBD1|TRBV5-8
TGTGCCAGCAGGATTGGACAGGGGCCAACAGATACGCAGTATTTT
CASRIGQGPTDTQYF
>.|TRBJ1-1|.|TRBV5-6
TGTGCCAGCAGCTTGGCGGGGGGTAGGAACACTGAAGCTTTCTTT
CASSLAGGRNTEAFF
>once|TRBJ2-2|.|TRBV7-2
TGTGCCAGCAGCCGGGTGGGGTCGGGCGCCCCCGGGGAGCTGTTTTTT
CASSRVGSGAPGELFF
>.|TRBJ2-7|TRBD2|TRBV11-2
TGTGCCAGCAGCTTAGCTAGGGCTAGCGGCTACGAGCAGTACTTC
CASSLARASGYEQYF
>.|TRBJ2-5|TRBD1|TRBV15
TGTGCCACCAGCAGACTCCATCCATATAAGCAGGGGGCTTGGGAGACCCAGTACTTC
CATSRLHPYKQGAWETQYF
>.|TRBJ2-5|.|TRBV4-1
TGCGCCAGCAGGCAGACAGGATACCAAGAGACCCAGTACTTC
CASRQTGYQETQYF
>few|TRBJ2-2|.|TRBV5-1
TGCGCCAGCAGCCAACCGAACACCGGGGAGCTGTTTTTT
CASSQPNTGELFF
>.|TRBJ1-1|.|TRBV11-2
TGTGCCAGCAGCTTAAGGGCGGGCCGGGGTGAAGCTTTCTTT
CASSLRAGRGEAFF
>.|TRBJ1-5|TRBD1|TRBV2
TGTGCCAGCAGCTACAGACAGGGAGGGCAGCCCCAGCATTTT
CASSYRQGGQPQHF
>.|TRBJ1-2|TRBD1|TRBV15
TGTGCCACCAATAGGGCAGGGGGCGGCTACACCTTC
CATNRAGGGYTF
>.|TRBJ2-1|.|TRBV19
TGTGCCAGTGCTGTGACAGGAGGCTCCTACAATGAGCAGTTCTTC
CASAVTGGSYNEQFF
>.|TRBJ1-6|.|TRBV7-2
TGTGCCAGCAGCGGCCTGTCTTCGCCCCTCCACTTT
CASSGLSSPLHF
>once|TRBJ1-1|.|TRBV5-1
TGCGCCAGCAAGGACGTCCTGAACACTGAAGCTTTCTTT
CASKDVLNTEAFF
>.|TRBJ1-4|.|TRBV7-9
TGTGCCAGCAGTCCCACGACTGGTGAAAAACTGTTTTTT
CASSPTTGEKLFF
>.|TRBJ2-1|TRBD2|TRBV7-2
TGTGCCAGCAGCTTAAAGCGGGAGGGGAATGAGCAGTTCTTC
CASSLKREGNEQFF
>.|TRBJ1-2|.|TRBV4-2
TGTGCCAGCAGCCAAGAGGGGGGAGGGTACGGCCCGTTTCCCTTC
CASSQEGGGYGPFPF
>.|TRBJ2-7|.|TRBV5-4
TGCGCCAGCAGCACAGACGGGAGCTCCGAGCAGTACTTC
CASSTDGSSEQYF
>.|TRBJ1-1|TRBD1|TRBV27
TGTGCCAGCAGTGTAGGGGTGGGACAGGGGATCACTGAAGCTTTCTTT
CASSVGVGQGITEAFF
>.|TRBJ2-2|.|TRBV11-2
TGTGCCAGCAGCTTACGCGCGGGGACCGGGGAGCTGTTTTTT
CASSLRAGTGELFF
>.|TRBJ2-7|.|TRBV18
TGTGCCAGCTCACCAGGGTCCTACGAGCAGTACTTC
CASSPGSYEQYF
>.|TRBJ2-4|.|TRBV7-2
TGTGCCAGCAGCTCGCCGGGCGGTTGGGGCATTCAGTACTTC
CASSSPGGWGIQYF
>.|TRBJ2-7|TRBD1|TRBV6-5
TGTGCCAGCAGTGAAGGGGGCCTAAGATCCCCGCAGTACTTC
CASSEGGLRSPQYF
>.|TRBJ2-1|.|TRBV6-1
TGTGCCAGCAGGGGAGGAGGCTCCTACAATGAGCAGTTCTTC
CASRGGGSYNEQFF
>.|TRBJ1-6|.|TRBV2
TGTGCCAGCAGTGAAACAGGGTATAATTCACCCCTCCACTTT
CASSETGYNSPLHF
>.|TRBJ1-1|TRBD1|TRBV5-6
TGTGCCAGCAGCGATCGGACAGGGGCCCTTTTGAACACTGAAGCTTTCTTT
CASSDRTGALLNTEAFF
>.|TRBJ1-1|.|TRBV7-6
TGTGCCAGCAGCCCCGACTCTGTATCGAACACTGAAGCTTTCTTT
CASSPDSVSNTEAFF
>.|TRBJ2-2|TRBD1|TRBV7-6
TGTGCCAGCCTGGGACAGGGGATTGCCGGGGAGCTGTTTTTT
CASLGQGIAGELFF
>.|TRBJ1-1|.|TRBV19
TGTGCCAGTAGTATAGCCGGGCTTGAAGCTTTCTTT
CASSIAGLEAFF
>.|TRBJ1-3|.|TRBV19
TGTGCCAGTAGTATAAAGGCTCTCGGTTCCTCTGGAAACACCATATATTTT
CASSIKALGSSGNTIYF
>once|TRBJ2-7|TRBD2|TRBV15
TGTGCCACCAGCTATCTAGCGGGACAGACCTACGAGCAGTACTTC
CATSYLAGQTYEQYF
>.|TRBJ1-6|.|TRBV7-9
TGTGCCAGCAGCTTAGTAGCGCAAGTTTCACCCCTCCACTTT
CASSLVAQVSPLHF
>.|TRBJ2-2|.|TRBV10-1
TGCGCCAGCAGCGCCGGACTATTGAGAGGGACCGGGGAGCTGTTTTTT
CASSAGLLRGTGELFF
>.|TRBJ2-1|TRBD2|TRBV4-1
TGCGCCAGCAGCCAAGTAGGGACTAGCGTCCCTTACAATGAGCAGTTCTTC
CASSQVGTSVPYNEQFF
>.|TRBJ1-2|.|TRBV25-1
TGTGCCAGCAGGCCTTCGGGCTGGACAGCTAATGGTGGCTACACCTTC
CASRPSGWTANGGYTF
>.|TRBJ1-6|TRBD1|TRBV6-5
TGTGCCAGCAGTCCCGGGACAGGAGGAAGGTCACCCCTCCACTTT
CASSPGTGGRSPLHF
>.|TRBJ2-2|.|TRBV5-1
TGCGCCAGCAGGGAGGGTTTTGCCTCAACCGGGGAGCTGTTTTTT
CASREGFASTGELFF
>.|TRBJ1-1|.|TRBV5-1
TGCGCCAGCAGCTTGACGTCCGGGGGTCGGAACACTGAAGCTTTCTTT
CASSLTSGGRNTEAFF
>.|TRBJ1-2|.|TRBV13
TGTGCCAGCAGCCCGACGGAGGGAACTAACTATGGCTACACCTTC
CASSPTEGTNYGYTF
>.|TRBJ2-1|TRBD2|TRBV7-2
TGTGCCAGCAGCTTAAGCGGGACCCCACGGTATGAGCAGTTCTTC
CASSLSGTPRYEQFF
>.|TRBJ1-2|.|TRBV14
TGTGCCAGCAGCCCACTAATCGGCGATAACTATGGCTACACCTTC
CASSPLIGDNYGYTF
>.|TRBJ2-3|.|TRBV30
TGTGCCTGGGATACCGAGAATACGCAGTATTTT
CAWDTENTQYF
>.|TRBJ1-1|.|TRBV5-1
TGCGCCAGCAGCTTGAATAGTCGGGGGATTTCGGACACTGAAGCTTTCTTT
CASSLNSRGISDTEAFF
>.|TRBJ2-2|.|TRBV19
TGTGCCAGTACCCCGGGACCAGGAAACACCGGGGAGCTGTTTTTT
CASTPGPGNTGELFF
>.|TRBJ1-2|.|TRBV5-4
TGTGCCAGCGGGCAGAGGGGACCCAACTATGGCTACACCTTC
CASGQRGPNYGYTF
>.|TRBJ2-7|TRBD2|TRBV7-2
TGTGCCAGCAGCTTAGTCCAGCTAGCGGCTACCTACGGGCAGTACTTC
CASSLVQLAATYGQYF